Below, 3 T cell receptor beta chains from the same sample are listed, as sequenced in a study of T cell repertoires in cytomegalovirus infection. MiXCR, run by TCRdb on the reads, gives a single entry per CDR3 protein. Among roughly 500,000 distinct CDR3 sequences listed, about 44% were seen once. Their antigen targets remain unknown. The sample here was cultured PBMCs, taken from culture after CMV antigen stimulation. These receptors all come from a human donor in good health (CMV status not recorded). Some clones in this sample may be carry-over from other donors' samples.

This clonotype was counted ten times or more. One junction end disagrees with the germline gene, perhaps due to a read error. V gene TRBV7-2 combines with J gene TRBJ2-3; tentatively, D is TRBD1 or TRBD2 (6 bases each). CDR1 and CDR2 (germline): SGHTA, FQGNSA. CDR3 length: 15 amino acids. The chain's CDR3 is CASSLGGLGTDTQYF. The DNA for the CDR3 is TGTGCCAGCAGTTTAGGGGGGCTAGGCACAGATACGCAGTATTTT.

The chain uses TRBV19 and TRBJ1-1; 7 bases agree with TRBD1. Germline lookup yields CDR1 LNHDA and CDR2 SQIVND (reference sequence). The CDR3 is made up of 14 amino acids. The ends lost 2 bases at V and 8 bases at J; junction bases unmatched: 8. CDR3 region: CASSIRDSYFEAFF. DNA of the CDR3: TGTGCCAGTAGTATAAGGGACAGCTACTTCGAAGCTTTCTTT.

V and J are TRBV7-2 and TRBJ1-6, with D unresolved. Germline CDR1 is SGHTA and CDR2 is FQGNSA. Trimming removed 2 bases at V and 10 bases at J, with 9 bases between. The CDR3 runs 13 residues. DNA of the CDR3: TGTGCCAGCAGCTTAAGGGCCGGATCACCCCTCCACTTT. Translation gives CASSLRAGSPLHF.